In its sample, the clone carrying this T cell receptor beta chain was seen a few times. Antigen unknown. From RNA transcripts, TCR beta CDR3 regions were amplified. HTBI primers were the set used in a first-round RT-PCR of the TCR CDR3. One entry per CDR3 protein results from TCRdb running MiXCR on the multiplex PCR reads. The sample has roughly 570,000 distinct CDR3 sequences; about 15% are singletons. These data are taken from a study of T cells in Graves' hyperthyroidism and ophthalmopathy. This CDR3 comprises 15 residues. The ends were cut back, 1 base at V and 8 bases at J, with 16 bases in the middle. Germline loops: CDR1 SGHRS, CDR2 YFSETQ. Study outcomes and limitations: Researchers found most expanded thyroid clonotypes above 0.001 in blood as well.

The diagnostic basis comprised clinical symptoms, serum thyroxine and TRAb, thyroid ultrasound and orbital computed tomography. The sample consisted of blood. The chain joins TRBV5-1 to TRBJ2-1; TRBD1 or TRBD2 may be the D gene (6 bases each). This receptor was taken from a woman aged 25 to 45 with Graves' hyperthyroidism. The CDR3 region is CASSLNGGGWDEQFF. The CDR3 DNA reads as TGCGCCAGCAGCTTGAACGGGGGCGGTTGGGATGAGCAGTTCTTC.